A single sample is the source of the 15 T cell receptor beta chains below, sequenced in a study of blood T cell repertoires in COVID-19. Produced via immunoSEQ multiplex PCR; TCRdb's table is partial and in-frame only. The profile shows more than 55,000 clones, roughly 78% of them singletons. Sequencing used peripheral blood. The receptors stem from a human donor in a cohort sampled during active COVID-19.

For the CDR3, the DNA is TGTGCCAGTAGGGAGGGTTATTATGGCTACACCTTC. Its protein is CASREGYYGYTF. The chain has TRBV19 and TRBJ1-2; D gene uncertain. V was cut by 6 bases and J by 5 bases, with 10 bases left in between. The CDR3 loop spans 12 amino acids. Germline CDR1 LNHDA, CDR2 SQIVND (reference sequence).

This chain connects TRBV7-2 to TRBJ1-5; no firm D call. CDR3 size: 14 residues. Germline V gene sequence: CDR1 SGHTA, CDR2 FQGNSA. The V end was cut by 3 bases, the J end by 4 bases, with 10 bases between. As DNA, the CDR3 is TGTGCCAGCAGCTTCTCTATTGAGAATCAGCCCCAGCATTTT. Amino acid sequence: CASSFSIENQPQHF.

CDR3 bases: TGTGCCTGGAGTGTCCTAGCGGGAGCCGGGGAGCTGTTTTTT. The encoded protein is CAWSVLAGAGELFF. V gene TRBV30 combines with J gene TRBJ2-2; the match to TRBD2 covers 10 bases. The germline V gene has CDR1 GTSNPN and CDR2 SVGIG (reference sequence). The CDR3 is made up of 14 amino acids. The junction had 1 base not matched to a gene; V was cut back by 0 bases and J by 6 bases. Combining the CDR3 with reference TRBV30 and TRBJ2-2 gives the whole variable domain SQTIHQWPATLVQPVGSPLSLECTVEGTSNPNLYWYRQAAGRGLQLLFYSVGIGQISSEVPQNLSASRPQDRQFILSSKKLLLSDSGFYLCAWSVLAGAGELFFGEGSRLTVL.

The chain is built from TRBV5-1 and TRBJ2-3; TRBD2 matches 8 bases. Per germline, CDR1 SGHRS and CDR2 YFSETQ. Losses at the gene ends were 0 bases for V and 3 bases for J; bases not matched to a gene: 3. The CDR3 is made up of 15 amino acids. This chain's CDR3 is CASSLEQRETDTQYF. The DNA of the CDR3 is TGCGCCAGCAGCTTGGAACAGCGGGAGACAGATACGCAGTATTTT.

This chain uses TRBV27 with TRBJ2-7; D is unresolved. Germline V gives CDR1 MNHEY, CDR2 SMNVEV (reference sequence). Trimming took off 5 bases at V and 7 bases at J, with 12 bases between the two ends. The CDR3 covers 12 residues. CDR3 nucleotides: TGTGCCAGCAGTCCAAGCGCTGGGGAGCAGTACTTC. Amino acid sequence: CASSPSAGEQYF.

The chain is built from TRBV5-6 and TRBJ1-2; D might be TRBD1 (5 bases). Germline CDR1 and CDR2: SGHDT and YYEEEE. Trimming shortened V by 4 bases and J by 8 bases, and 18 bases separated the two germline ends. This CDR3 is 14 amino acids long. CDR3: CASSPWGNWKGYTF. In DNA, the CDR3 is TGTGCCAGCAGCCCATGGGGCAACTGGAAGGGCTACACCTTC. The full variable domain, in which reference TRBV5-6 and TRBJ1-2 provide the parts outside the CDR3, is DAGVTQSPTHLIKTRGQQVTLRCSPKSGHDTVSWYQQALGQGPQFIFQYYEEEERQRGNFPDRFSGHQFPNYSSELNVNALLLGDSALYLCASSPWGNWKGYTFGSGTRLTVV.

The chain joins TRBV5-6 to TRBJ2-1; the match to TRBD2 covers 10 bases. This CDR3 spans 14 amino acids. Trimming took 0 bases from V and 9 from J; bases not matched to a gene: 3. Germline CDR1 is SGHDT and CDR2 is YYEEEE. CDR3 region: CASSLVSGRTEQFF. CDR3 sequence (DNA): TGTGCCAGCAGCTTGGTTAGCGGGAGGACTGAGCAGTTCTTC.

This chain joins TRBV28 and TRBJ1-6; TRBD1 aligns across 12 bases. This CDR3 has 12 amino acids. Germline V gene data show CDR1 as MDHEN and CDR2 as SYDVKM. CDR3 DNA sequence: TGTGTTTCGGGACAGGGGGCCCAACCCCTCCACTTT. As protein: CVSGQGAQPLHF. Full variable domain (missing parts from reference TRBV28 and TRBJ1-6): DVKVTQSSRYLVKRTGEKVFLECVQDMDHENMFWYRQDPGLGLRLIYFSYDVKMKEKGDIPEGYSVSREKKERFSLILESASTNQTSMYLCVSGQGAQPLHFGNGTRLTVT.

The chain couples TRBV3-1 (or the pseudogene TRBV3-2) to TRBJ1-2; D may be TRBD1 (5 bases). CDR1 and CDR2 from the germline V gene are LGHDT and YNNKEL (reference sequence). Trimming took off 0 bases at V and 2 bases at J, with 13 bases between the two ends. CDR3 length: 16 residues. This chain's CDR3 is CASSQDWGRSNYGYTF. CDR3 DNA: TGTGCCAGCAGCCAAGATTGGGGCAGATCAAACTATGGCTACACCTTC.

The CDR3 reads CASRGSYNEQFF. The DNA of the CDR3 is TGTGCCAGCAGGGGCTCTTACAATGAGCAGTTCTTC. The chain links TRBV2 to TRBJ2-1, with no clear D. V lost 6 bases and J 4 bases, leaving 7 bases between the germline ends. Germline V gives CDR1 SNHLY, CDR2 FYNNEI. CDR3 length equals 12 residues.

The CDR3, as DNA: TGTGCCAGCAGTTACTCGAGGGGGGGCCCGAACACTGAAGCTTTCTTT. This encodes CASSYSRGGPNTEAFF. The rearrangement links TRBV6-2 or TRBV6-3 to TRBJ1-1; a possible D gene is TRBD1 (6 bases). The germline V and J ends were trimmed by 0 bases and 1 base, with 12 bases remaining between them. The CDR3 extends over 16 amino acids. Germline CDR1 MNHEY, CDR2 SVGEGT.

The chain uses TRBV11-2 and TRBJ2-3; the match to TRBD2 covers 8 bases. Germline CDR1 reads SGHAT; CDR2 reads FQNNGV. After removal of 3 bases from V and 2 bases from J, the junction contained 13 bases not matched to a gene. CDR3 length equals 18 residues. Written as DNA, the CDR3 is TGTGCCAGCAGCTTTGGCGGGAGGAGGTGGGGGATCACAGATACGCAGTATTTT. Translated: CASSFGGRRWGITDTQYF.

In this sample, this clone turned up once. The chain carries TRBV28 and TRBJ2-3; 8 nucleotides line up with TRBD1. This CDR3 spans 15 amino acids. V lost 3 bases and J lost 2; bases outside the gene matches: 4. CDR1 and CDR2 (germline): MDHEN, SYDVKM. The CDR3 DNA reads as TGTGCCAGCAGTTTCCAGGGGGCAGTCACAGATACGCAGTATTTT. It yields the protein CASSFQGAVTDTQYF. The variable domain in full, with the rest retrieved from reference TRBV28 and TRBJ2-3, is DVKVTQSSRYLVKRTGEKVFLECVQDMDHENMFWYRQDPGLGLRLIYFSYDVKMKEKGDIPEGYSVSREKKERFSLILESASTNQTSMYLCASSFQGAVTDTQYFGPGTRLTVL.

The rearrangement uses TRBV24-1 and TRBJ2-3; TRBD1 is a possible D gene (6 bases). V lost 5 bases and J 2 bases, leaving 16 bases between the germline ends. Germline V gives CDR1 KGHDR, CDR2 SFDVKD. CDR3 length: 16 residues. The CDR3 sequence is CATSAPDSPYTDTQYF. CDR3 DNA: TGTGCCACCAGTGCCCCGGACAGCCCCTACACAGATACGCAGTATTTT.

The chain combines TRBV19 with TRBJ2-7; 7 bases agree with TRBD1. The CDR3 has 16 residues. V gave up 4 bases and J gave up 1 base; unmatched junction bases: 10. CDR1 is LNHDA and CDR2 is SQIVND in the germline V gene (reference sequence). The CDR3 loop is CASSNPRTGDSYEQYF. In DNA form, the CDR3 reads TGTGCCAGTAGTAACCCACGGACAGGAGATTCCTACGAGCAGTACTTC.